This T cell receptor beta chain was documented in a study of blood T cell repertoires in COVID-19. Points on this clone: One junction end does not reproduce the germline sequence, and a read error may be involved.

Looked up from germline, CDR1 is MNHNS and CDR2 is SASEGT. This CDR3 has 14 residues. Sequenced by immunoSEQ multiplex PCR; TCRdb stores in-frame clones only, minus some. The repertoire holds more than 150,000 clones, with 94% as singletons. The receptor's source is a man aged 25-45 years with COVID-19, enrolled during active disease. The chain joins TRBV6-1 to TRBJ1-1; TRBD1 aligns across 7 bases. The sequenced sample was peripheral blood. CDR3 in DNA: TGTGCCATCAGTCCGGGACAGTTTAACACTGAAGCTTTCTTT. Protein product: CAISPGQFNTEAFF.